This T cell receptor (beta chain) was sequenced in a study of blood T cell repertoires in COVID-19. Germline V gives CDR1 LNHDA, CDR2 SQIVND (reference sequence). The CDR3 consists of 15 residues. The ends lost 7 bases at V and 6 bases at J; junction bases unmatched: 7. Assay: immunoSEQ multiplex PCR; the TCRdb copy retains only in-frame clones and omits some. The table records about 330,000 clones, around nine tenths of them present only once. The sequenced sample consisted of peripheral blood. The rearrangement joins TRBV19 to TRBJ2-1; 12 bases align to TRBD2. This receptor was identified in a woman between 50 and 59 years old with active or convalescent COVID-19. The chain's CDR3 is CASIETSGRPNEQFF. CDR3 nucleotides: TGTGCCAGTATCGAGACTAGCGGGAGACCCAATGAGCAGTTCTTC.